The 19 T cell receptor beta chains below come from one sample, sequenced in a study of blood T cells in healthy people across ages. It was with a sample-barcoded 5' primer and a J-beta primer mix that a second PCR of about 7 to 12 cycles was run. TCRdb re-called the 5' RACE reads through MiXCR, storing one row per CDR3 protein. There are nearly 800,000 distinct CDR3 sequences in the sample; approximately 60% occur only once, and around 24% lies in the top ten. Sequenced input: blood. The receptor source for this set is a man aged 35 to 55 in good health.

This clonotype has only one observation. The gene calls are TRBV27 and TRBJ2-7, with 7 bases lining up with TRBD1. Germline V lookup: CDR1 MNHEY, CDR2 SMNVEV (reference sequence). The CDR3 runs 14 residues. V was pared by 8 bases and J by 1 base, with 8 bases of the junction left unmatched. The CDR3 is CASRRDRYSYEQYF. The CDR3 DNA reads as TGTGCCAGCCGAAGGGACAGATATTCCTACGAGCAGTACTTC.

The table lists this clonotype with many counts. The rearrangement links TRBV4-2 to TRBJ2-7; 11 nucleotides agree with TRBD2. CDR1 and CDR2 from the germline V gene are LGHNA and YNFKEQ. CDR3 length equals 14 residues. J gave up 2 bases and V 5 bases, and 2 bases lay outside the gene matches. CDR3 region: CASSLTSGTYEQYF. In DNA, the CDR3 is TGTGCCAGCAGCTTGACTAGCGGGACCTACGAGCAGTACTTC.

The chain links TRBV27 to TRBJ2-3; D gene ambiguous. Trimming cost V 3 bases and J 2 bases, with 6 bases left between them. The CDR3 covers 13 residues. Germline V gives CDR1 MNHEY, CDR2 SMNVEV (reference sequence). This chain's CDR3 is CASSFRPTDTQYF. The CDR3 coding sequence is TGTGCCAGCAGTTTCCGACCCACAGATACGCAGTATTTT.

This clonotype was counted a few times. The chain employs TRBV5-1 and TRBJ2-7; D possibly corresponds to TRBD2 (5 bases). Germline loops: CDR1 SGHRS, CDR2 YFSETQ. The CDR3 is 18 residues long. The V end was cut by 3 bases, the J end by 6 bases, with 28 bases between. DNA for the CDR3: TGCGCCAGCAGCTCAGCGGACCAGGTCTACTTTCTAGAGTCCGAGCAGTACTTC. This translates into CASSSADQVYFLESEQYF.

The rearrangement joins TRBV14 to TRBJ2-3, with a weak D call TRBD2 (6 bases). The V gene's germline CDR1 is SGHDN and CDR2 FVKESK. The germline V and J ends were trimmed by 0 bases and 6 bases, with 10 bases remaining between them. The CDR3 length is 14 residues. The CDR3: CASSQDRGGDTQYF. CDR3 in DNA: TGTGCCAGCAGCCAAGATCGAGGAGGGGATACGCAGTATTTT.

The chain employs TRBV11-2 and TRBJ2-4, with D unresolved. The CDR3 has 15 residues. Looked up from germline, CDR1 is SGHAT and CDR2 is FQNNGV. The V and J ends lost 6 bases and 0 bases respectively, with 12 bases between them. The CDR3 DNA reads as TGTGCCAGCAGGGGCTTAGAACTAGCCAAAAACATTCAGTACTTC. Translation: CASRGLELAKNIQYF.

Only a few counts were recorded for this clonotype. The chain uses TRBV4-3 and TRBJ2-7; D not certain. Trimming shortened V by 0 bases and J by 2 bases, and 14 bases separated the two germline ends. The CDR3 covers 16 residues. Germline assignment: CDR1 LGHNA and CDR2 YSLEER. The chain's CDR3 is CASSQDGPGKTYEQYF. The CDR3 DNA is TGCGCCAGCAGCCAAGATGGCCCTGGTAAAACCTACGAGCAGTACTTC.

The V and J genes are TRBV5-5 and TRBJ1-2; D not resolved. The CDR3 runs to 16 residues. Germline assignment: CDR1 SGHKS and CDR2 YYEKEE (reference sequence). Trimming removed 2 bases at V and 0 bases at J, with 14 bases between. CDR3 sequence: CASSFPELGANYGYTF. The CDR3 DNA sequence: TGTGCCAGCAGCTTTCCCGAATTAGGAGCTAACTATGGCTACACCTTC.

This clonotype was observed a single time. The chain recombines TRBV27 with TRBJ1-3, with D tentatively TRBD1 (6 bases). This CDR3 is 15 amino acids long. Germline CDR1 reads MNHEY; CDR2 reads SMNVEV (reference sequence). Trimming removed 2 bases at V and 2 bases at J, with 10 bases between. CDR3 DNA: TGTGCCAGCAGTTTAGGGGGGGCCGCTGGAAACACCATATATTTT. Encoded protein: CASSLGGAAGNTIYF.

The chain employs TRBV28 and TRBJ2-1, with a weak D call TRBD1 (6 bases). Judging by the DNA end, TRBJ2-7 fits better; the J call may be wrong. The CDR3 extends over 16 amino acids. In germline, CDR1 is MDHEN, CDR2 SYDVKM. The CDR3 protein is CASSLDWQGLSYEQYF. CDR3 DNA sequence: TGTGCCAGCAGTTTAGATTGGCAGGGGCTCTCCTACGAGCAGTACTTC.

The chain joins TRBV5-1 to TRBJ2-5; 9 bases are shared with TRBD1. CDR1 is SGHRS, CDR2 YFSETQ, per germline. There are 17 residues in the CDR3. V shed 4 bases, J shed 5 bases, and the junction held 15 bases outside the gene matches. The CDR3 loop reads CASSPGFSQGAEETQYF. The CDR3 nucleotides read TGCGCCAGCAGCCCCGGGTTCTCACAGGGGGCCGAGGAGACCCAGTACTTC.

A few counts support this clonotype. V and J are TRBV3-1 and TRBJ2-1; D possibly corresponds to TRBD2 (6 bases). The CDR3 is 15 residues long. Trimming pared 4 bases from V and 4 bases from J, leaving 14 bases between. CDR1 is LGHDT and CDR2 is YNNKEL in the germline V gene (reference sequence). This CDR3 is CASSRGARDYNEQFF. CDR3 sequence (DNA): TGTGCCAGCAGCCGCGGGGCGAGAGATTACAATGAGCAGTTCTTC.

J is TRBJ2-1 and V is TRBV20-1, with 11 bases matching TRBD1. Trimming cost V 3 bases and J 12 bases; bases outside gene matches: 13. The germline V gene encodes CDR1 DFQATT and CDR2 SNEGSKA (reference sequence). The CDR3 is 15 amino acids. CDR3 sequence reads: CSARAGTGGGLRQFF. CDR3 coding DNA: TGCAGTGCTAGGGCCGGGACAGGGGGGGGTTTGCGGCAGTTCTTC.

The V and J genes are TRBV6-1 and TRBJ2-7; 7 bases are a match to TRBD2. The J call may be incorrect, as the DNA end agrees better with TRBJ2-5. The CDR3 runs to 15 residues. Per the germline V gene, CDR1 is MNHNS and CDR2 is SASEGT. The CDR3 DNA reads TGTGCCAGCAGCCCAATCCGGACTAGTAAAGAGACCCAGTACTTC. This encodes CASSPIRTSKETQYF.

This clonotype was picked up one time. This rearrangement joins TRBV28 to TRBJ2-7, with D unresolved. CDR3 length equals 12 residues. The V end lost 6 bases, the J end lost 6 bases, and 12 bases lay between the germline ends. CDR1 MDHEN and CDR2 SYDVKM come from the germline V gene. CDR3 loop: CASSQPVGEQYF. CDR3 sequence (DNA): TGTGCCAGCAGCCAACCCGTGGGCGAGCAGTACTTC.

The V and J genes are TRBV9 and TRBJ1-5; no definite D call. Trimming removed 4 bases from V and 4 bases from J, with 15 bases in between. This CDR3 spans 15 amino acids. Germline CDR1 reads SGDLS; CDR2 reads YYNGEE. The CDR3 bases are TGTGCCAGCAGCCCCGGGTCGGGCGGGAATCAGCCCCAGCATTTT. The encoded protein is CASSPGSGGNQPQHF. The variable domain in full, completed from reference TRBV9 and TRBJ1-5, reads DSGVTQTPKHLITATGQRVTLRCSPRSGDLSVYWYQQSLDQGLQFLIQYYNGEERAKGNILERFSAQQFPDLHSELNLSSLELGDSALYFCASSPGSGGNQPQHFGDGTRLSIL.

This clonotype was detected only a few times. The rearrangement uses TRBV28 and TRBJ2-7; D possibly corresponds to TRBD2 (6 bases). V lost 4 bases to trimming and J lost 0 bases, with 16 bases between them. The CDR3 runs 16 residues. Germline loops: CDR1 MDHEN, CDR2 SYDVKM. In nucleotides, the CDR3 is TGTGCCAGCAGTTCGCGGGGAACAGGCAGCTCCTACGAGCAGTACTTC. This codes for CASSSRGTGSSYEQYF.

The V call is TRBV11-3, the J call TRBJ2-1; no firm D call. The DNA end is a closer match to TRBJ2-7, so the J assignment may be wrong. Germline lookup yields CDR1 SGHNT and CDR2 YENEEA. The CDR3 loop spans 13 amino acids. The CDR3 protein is CASSRTRRNEQYF. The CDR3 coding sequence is TGTGCCAGCAGCCGGACGCGGCGCAACGAGCAGTACTTC.

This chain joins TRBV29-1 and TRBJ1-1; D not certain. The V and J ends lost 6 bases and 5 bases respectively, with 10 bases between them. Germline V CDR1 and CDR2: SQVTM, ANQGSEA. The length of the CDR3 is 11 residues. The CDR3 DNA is TGCAGCGTCGCTTGGACTACTGAAGCTTTCTTT. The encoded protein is CSVAWTTEAFF.